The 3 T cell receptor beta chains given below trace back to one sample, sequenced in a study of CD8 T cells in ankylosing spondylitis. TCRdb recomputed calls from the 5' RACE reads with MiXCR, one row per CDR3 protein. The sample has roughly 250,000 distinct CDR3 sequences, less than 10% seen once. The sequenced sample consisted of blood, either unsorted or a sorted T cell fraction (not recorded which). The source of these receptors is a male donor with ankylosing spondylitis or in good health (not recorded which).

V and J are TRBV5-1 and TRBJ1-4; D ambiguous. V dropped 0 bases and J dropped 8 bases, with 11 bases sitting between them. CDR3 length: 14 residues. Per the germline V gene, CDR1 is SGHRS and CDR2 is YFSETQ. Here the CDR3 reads CASSLEDGREKLFF. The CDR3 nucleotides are TGCGCCAGCAGCTTGGAAGACGGAAGGGAAAAACTGTTTTTT.

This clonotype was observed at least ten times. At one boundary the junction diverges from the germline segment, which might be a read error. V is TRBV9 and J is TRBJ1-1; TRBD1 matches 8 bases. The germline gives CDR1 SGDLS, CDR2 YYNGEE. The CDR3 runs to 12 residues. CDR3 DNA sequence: TGTGCCAGCAGCCCCCGGGACAGGAGGCATCATTTT. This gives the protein CASSPRDRRHHF.

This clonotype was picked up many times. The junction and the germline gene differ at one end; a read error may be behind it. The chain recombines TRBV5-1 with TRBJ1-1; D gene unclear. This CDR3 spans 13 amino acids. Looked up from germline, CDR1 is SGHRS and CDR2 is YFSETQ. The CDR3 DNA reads TGTGCCAGCAGCTTAGAGGTGAACACTGAAGCTTTCTTT. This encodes CASSLEVNTEAFF.